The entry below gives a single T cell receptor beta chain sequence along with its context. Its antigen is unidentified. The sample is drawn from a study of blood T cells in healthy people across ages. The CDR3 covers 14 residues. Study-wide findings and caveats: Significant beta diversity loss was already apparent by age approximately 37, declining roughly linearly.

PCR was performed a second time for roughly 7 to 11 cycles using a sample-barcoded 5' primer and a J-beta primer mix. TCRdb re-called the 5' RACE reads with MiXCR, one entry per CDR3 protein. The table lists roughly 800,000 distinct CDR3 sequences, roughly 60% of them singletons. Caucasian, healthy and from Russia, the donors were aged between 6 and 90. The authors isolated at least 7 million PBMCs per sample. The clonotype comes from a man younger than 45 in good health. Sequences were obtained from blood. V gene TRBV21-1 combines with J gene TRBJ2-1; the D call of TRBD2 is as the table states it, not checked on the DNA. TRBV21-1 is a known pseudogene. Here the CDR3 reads CATSPGLHYNEQFF. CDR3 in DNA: TGTGCCACTTCCCCGGGACTCCACTACAATGAGCAGTTCTTC.